This entry lists 20 T cell receptor beta chains sequenced from one sample in a study of T cell repertoires in cytomegalovirus infection. TCRdb reprocessed the reads via MiXCR and lists one record per CDR3 protein. The data show about 310,000 distinct CDR3 sequences, just under 25% seen once. Antigens for these TCRs are unknown. The sample in question was cultured PBMCs, obtained from culture after CMV antigen stimulation. The source of these receptors is a human donor in good health (CMV status not recorded). Some clones in this sample may be carry-over from other donors' samples.

This clonotype has just a few counts. The chain links TRBV20-1 to TRBJ1-1; D uncertain. Per the germline V gene, CDR1 is DFQATT and CDR2 is SNEGSKA (reference sequence). The germline V and J ends were trimmed by 6 bases and 0 bases, with 14 bases remaining between them. The CDR3 is 14 residues long. CDR3 amino acids: CSAPKGGMNTEAFF. CDR3 sequence (DNA): TGCAGTGCCCCCAAAGGAGGAATGAACACTGAAGCTTTCTTT.

The chain carries TRBV4-1 and TRBJ2-7; a possible D gene is TRBD1 (6 bases). This CDR3 is built from 15 residues. The germline V gene has CDR1 MGHRA and CDR2 YSYEKL. The V end lost 2 bases, the J end lost 0 bases, and 11 bases lay between the germline ends. In DNA form, the CDR3 reads TGCGCCAGCAGCCAATCTCAGGGGAGCTCCTACGAGCAGTACGTC. Translating it yields CASSQSQGSSYEQYV.

This rearrangement joins TRBV6-5 to TRBJ2-3; D remains unclear. Trimming pared 1 base from V and 6 bases from J, leaving 8 bases between. The CDR3 has 13 amino acids. Germline V gives CDR1 MNHEY, CDR2 SVGAGI. The CDR3 spells CASSYYPADTQYF. CDR3 bases: TGTGCCAGCAGTTACTACCCTGCGGATACGCAGTATTTT.

The genes are TRBV7-8 and TRBJ1-5, with a weak D call TRBD1 (5 bases). Trimming cost V 4 bases and J 4 bases, with 14 bases left between them. The CDR3 consists of 15 residues. Germline loops: CDR1 SGHVS, CDR2 FQNEAQ. DNA for the CDR3: TGTGCCAGCAGCTCTACAGGAGGGGAAAATCAGCCCCAGCATTTT. Amino acids: CASSSTGGENQPQHF.

This chain connects TRBV6-5 to TRBJ2-5; 9 bases fit TRBD1. The CDR3 runs to 16 residues. Germline CDR1 MNHEY, CDR2 SVGAGI. V shed 1 base and J 5 bases; nucleotides not matched to a gene: 8. CDR3 sequence: CASSYLGQGGRETQYF. CDR3 sequence (DNA): TGTGCCAGCAGTTACTTGGGACAGGGAGGAAGGGAGACCCAGTACTTC.

This clonotype was seen only a few times. The gene calls are TRBV28 and TRBJ2-7, with 9 bases identical to TRBD1. Germline CDR1 is MDHEN and CDR2 is SYDVKM. V lost 6 bases and J lost 2; bases outside the gene matches: 5. This CDR3 spans 14 amino acids. This CDR3 is CASSPGQGAYEQYV. In DNA form, the CDR3 reads TGTGCCAGCAGCCCGGGACAGGGAGCCTACGAGCAGTACGTC.

This clonotype was picked up many times. The gene calls are TRBV7-2 and TRBJ2-7, with unresolved D. This CDR3 has 14 amino acids. V lost 4 bases and J lost 2, with 12 bases in between. The germline CDR1 and CDR2 sequences are SGHTA and FQGNSA. CDR3 amino acids: CASSSGIPPYEQYF. CDR3 nucleotide sequence: TGTGCCAGCAGCTCAGGAATTCCCCCCTACGAGCAGTACTTC.

The chain carries TRBV28 and TRBJ2-3, with TRBD1 matching over 7 bases. In germline, CDR1 is MDHEN, CDR2 SYDVKM. Losses at the gene ends were 6 bases for V and 1 base for J; bases not matched to a gene: 7. The CDR3 has 15 residues. The CDR3 loop is CASSSPGQRTDTQYF. The CDR3 DNA sequence: TGTGCCAGCAGCTCGCCGGGACAGCGCACAGATACGCAGTATTTT.

This clonotype came up many times. The chain combines TRBV7-2 with TRBJ1-6; D is unclear. The V gene's germline CDR1 is SGHTA and CDR2 FQGNSA. This CDR3 is 13 amino acids long. The ends were cut back, 5 bases at V and 7 bases at J, with 9 bases in the middle. CDR3 protein: CASSLTTNSPLHF. The CDR3 DNA reads TGTGCCAGCAGCCTAACGACCAATTCACCCCTCCACTTT.

The V gene is TRBV19, the J gene TRBJ2-1, with a weak D call TRBD1 (6 bases). Trimming left V 5 bases short and J 10 bases short, with 24 bases between. The CDR3 length is 16 residues. CDR1 and CDR2 (germline): LNHDA, SQIVND (reference sequence). The CDR3 loop is CASSQNPGVWFGEQFF. Written as DNA, the CDR3 is TGTGCCAGTAGTCAAAACCCAGGGGTTTGGTTCGGGGAGCAGTTCTTC.

The sample holds many counts of this clonotype. CDR3 nucleotides: TGTGCCAGCAGTTCGGGACTAGCCCCGGATACGCAGTATTTT. Its protein product is CASSSGLAPDTQYF. This chain uses TRBV6-2 or TRBV6-3 with TRBJ2-3; 9 positions agree with TRBD2. The length of the CDR3 is 14 residues. V dropped 4 bases and J dropped 6; count of bases not matched to a gene: 5. Germline CDR1 MNHEY, CDR2 SVGEGT.

This clonotype was detected many times. The chain links TRBV7-2 to TRBJ2-5; a possible D gene is TRBD2 (7 bases). Germline CDR1 reads SGHTA; CDR2 reads FQGNSA. Trimming removed 5 bases from V and 9 bases from J, with 10 bases in between. The CDR3 runs 11 residues. The CDR3 nucleotides are TGTGCCAGCAGCCAAGGGGGGGCCCAGTACTTC. Translation gives CASSQGGAQYF.

This chain connects TRBV6-2 or TRBV6-3 to TRBJ2-7; 11 bases line up with TRBD2. Per germline, CDR1 MNHEY and CDR2 SVGEGT. V gave up 8 bases and J gave up 2 bases; unmatched junction bases: 2. This CDR3 has 13 residues. The CDR3 here is CASSSGGTYEQYV. The CDR3 nucleotides read TGTGCCAGCTCTAGCGGGGGGACCTACGAGCAGTACGTC.

This clonotype was counted many times. The J gene is TRBJ1-1, the V gene TRBV28; 7 bases agree with TRBD1. J gave up 4 bases and V 2 bases, and 7 bases lay outside the gene matches. Germline V gives CDR1 MDHEN, CDR2 SYDVKM. This CDR3 spans 15 amino acids. The CDR3 region is CASSLQGGSGTEAFF. CDR3 DNA sequence: TGTGCCAGCAGTTTACAGGGGGGGAGTGGCACTGAAGCTTTCTTT.

This clonotype was counted between two and nine times. J is TRBJ2-2 and V is TRBV4-3; TRBD1 matches 9 bases. CDR1 and CDR2 from the germline V gene are LGHNA and YSLEER. V gave up 1 base and J gave up 7 bases; unmatched junction bases: 10. The CDR3 length is 17 residues. The CDR3 sequence: CASSQVPGQGMNGELFF. In DNA form, the CDR3 reads TGCGCCAGCAGCCAAGTCCCGGGACAGGGAATGAACGGGGAGCTGTTTTTT.

This clonotype was seen a handful of times. This chain joins TRBV9 and TRBJ2-5, with 15 bases aligning to TRBD2. J gave up 7 bases and V 3 bases, and 7 bases lay outside the gene matches. Germline CDR1 SGDLS, CDR2 YYNGEE. CDR3 length: 16 amino acids. This CDR3 is CASSGGLAGGAGTQYF. CDR3 DNA sequence: TGTGCCAGCAGCGGGGGACTAGCGGGAGGAGCAGGGACCCAGTACTTC.

The V and J genes are TRBV4-1 and TRBJ1-1; D unresolved. V dropped 0 bases and J dropped 1 base, with 12 bases sitting between them. Germline-derived CDR1 and CDR2 are MGHRA and YSYEKL. The CDR3 runs to 16 residues. Here the CDR3 reads CASSQERLGRNTEAFF. The CDR3 nucleotides read TGCGCCAGCAGCCAAGAGAGGTTAGGGAGGAACACTGAAGCTTTCTTT.

This rearrangement joins TRBV19 to TRBJ1-5; D call uncertain. V was shortened by 5 bases and J by 2 bases, with 7 bases between the two germline ends. The CDR3 covers 13 residues. CDR1 and CDR2 from the germline V gene are LNHDA and SQIVND (reference sequence). The CDR3 protein is CASSPARNQPQHF. In DNA form, the CDR3 reads TGTGCCAGTAGTCCGGCCCGCAATCAGCCCCAGCATTTT.

This chain connects TRBV24-1 to TRBJ2-2, with 7 positions matching TRBD2. Germline values: CDR1 KGHDR, CDR2 SFDVKD. With V trimmed by 5 bases and J by 3 bases, 2 bases remained unmatched. CDR3 length: 14 residues. CDR3 nucleotides: TGTGCCACCAGTGTTACTAGCGACACCGGGGAGCTGTTTTTT. Its protein is CATSVTSDTGELFF.

This clonotype has just a few counts. The chain employs TRBV12-3 or TRBV12-4 and TRBJ2-4, with unresolved D. Trimming removed 5 bases at V and 5 bases at J, with 13 bases between. This CDR3 spans 14 amino acids. The CDR3: CASSPPGRQNIQYF. The CDR3 DNA reads TGTGCCAGCAGTCCTCCAGGACGACAAAACATTCAGTACTTC.